These 32 T cell receptor beta chains came from one sample sequenced in a study of blood T cell repertoires in COVID-19. Sequencing was performed with immunoSEQ multiplex PCR; in TCRdb, only in-frame clones are kept and a portion is missing. The table lists about 55,000 clones, 82% of them singletons, with 11% in the top ten. The sample taken for sequencing was peripheral blood. These receptors were taken from a man older than 75 with COVID-19, enrolled during active disease.

The chain carries TRBV5-6 and TRBJ1-4; D is undetermined. In germline, CDR1 is SGHDT, CDR2 YYEEEE. Trimming stripped 3 bases from V and 0 bases from J, with 12 bases between. This CDR3 spans 16 amino acids. CDR3 nucleotides: TGTGCCAGCAGCTCGAAGGAGGTTACAACTAATGAAAAACTGTTTTTT. The encoded protein is CASSSKEVTTNEKLFF. Using reference TRBV5-6 and TRBJ1-4 for the parts outside the CDR3, the full variable domain is DAGVTQSPTHLIKTRGQQVTLRCSPKSGHDTVSWYQQALGQGPQFIFQYYEEEERQRGNFPDRFSGHQFPNYSSELNVNALLLGDSALYLCASSSKEVTTNEKLFFGSGTQLSVL.

The chain links TRBV7-2 to TRBJ2-7; D call uncertain. Trimming left V 0 bases short and J 4 bases short, with 10 bases between. The length of the CDR3 is 14 residues. Germline V CDR1 and CDR2: SGHTA, FQGNSA. CDR3 protein: CASSLAHQSYEQYF. In nucleotides, the CDR3 is TGTGCCAGCAGCTTAGCGCATCAGTCGTACGAGCAGTACTTC. Complete variable domain (other parts from reference TRBV7-2 and TRBJ2-7): GAGVSQSPSNKVTEKGKDVELRCDPISGHTALYWYRQSLGQGLEFLIYFQGNSAPDKSGLPSDRFSAERTGGSVSTLTIQRTQQEDSAVYLCASSLAHQSYEQYFGPGTRLTVT.

The chain links TRBV29-1 to TRBJ1-2; 7 bases fit TRBD1. Germline V lookup: CDR1 SQVTM, CDR2 ANQGSEA. The CDR3 runs to 12 residues. With V trimmed by 7 bases and J by 8 bases, 10 bases remained unmatched. The CDR3 region is CSALTGSGGYTF. CDR3 DNA sequence: TGCAGCGCCCTGACAGGGAGCGGCGGCTACACCTTC.

V is TRBV29-1 and J is TRBJ1-4, with 12 bases that match TRBD1. After removal of 4 bases from V and 3 bases from J, the junction contained 3 bases not matched to a gene. The CDR3 contains 15 residues. The germline CDR1 and CDR2 sequences are SQVTM and ANQGSEA. The CDR3 is CSVGGTGGPNEKLFF. CDR3 in DNA: TGCAGCGTTGGGGGGACAGGGGGCCCTAATGAAAAACTGTTTTTT.

The chain employs TRBV7-2 and TRBJ2-5; 8 bases are a match to TRBD1. This CDR3 has 14 residues. CDR1 is SGHTA, CDR2 FQGNSA, per germline. V dropped 5 bases and J dropped 4; count of bases not matched to a gene: 6. CDR3 nucleotides: TGTGCCAGCAGCCGGACAGGGAATCGAGAGACCCAGTACTTC. This sequence encodes CASSRTGNRETQYF. The full variable domain, completed using reference TRBV7-2 and TRBJ2-5, is GAGVSQSPSNKVTEKGKDVELRCDPISGHTALYWYRQSLGQGLEFLIYFQGNSAPDKSGLPSDRFSAERTGGSVSTLTIQRTQQEDSAVYLCASSRTGNRETQYFGPGTRLLVL.

The chain is built from TRBV19 and TRBJ1-3; D is unresolved. The CDR3 runs to 17 residues. Germline loops: CDR1 LNHDA, CDR2 SQIVND (reference sequence). The V end lost 0 bases, the J end lost 0 bases, and 12 bases lay between the germline ends. This chain's CDR3 is CASSIEEGRFSGNTIYF. Written as DNA, the CDR3 is TGTGCCAGTAGTATAGAAGAGGGTCGCTTCTCTGGAAACACCATATATTTT. The variable domain in full, completed from reference TRBV19 and TRBJ1-3, reads DGGITQSPKYLFRKEGQNVTLSCEQNLNHDAMYWYRQDPGQGLRLIYYSQIVNDFQKGDIAEGYSVSREKKESFPLTVTSAQKNPTAFYLCASSIEEGRFSGNTIYFGEGSWLTVV.

This chain links TRBV6-2 or TRBV6-3 with TRBJ1-2, with TRBD1 identical over 7 bases. With 4 bases clipped from V and 4 bases from J, the junction kept 6 bases outside the gene matches. Germline-derived CDR1 and CDR2 are MNHEY and SVGEGT. The CDR3 runs to 14 residues. This chain's CDR3 is CASSLGGASYGYTF. The CDR3 DNA reads as TGTGCCAGCAGTTTAGGGGGCGCGAGCTATGGCTACACCTTC.

The gene calls are TRBV7-9 and TRBJ2-1, with D tentatively TRBD1 (5 bases). V dropped 5 bases and J dropped 0 bases, with 17 bases sitting between them. This CDR3 spans 17 amino acids. From germline, CDR1 is SEHNR and CDR2 FQNEAQ (reference sequence). CDR3 sequence: CASSRTGGASSYNEQFF. The CDR3 DNA sequence: TGTGCCAGCAGCCGCACGGGTGGGGCTAGCTCCTACAATGAGCAGTTCTTC.

J is TRBJ1-1 and V is TRBV5-4; 12 nucleotides align to TRBD1. From germline, CDR1 is SGHNT and CDR2 YYREEE (reference sequence). The CDR3 covers 16 residues. J lost 5 bases, V lost 2 bases, and 7 bases had no gene match. The CDR3 is CASSFGTGGVGTEAFF. CDR3 coding DNA: TGTGCCAGCAGCTTTGGGACAGGGGGCGTGGGGACTGAAGCTTTCTTT.

There are a few counts of this clone. V usage is TRBV2 and J usage is TRBJ1-6, with 10 nucleotides matching TRBD1. V lost 6 bases, J lost 5 bases, and 7 bases stayed unmatched. The CDR3 is 16 residues long. Germline V gives CDR1 SNHLY, CDR2 FYNNEI. The CDR3 region is CASRPSGTGDNSPLHF. CDR3 DNA: TGTGCCAGCAGGCCCTCCGGGACAGGGGATAATTCACCCCTCCACTTT.

This rearrangement joins TRBV19 to TRBJ2-7; 11 nucleotides line up with TRBD2. Per germline, CDR1 LNHDA and CDR2 SQIVND (reference sequence). CDR3 length: 17 amino acids. V trimming: 6 bases; J trimming: 3 bases; junction bases outside the gene matches: 13. Here the CDR3 DNA reads TGTGCCAGTAGAACCGGGACTAGCGGTTCCAAGGGCTACGAGCAGTACTTC. As protein: CASRTGTSGSKGYEQYF.

V usage is TRBV18 and J usage is TRBJ1-3; TRBD1 aligns across 7 bases. V was pared by 0 bases and J by 4 bases, with 6 bases of the junction left unmatched. The CDR3 spans 16 residues. Germline CDR1 is KGHSH and CDR2 is LQKENI. CDR3 sequence: CASSPPQGGVGNTIYF. The CDR3 region has the DNA TGTGCCAGCTCACCACCCCAGGGGGGCGTCGGAAACACCATATATTTT.

The chain links TRBV19 to TRBJ2-2, with D perhaps TRBD2 (6 bases). V was pared by 10 bases and J by 8 bases, with 14 bases between. The CDR3 spans 12 residues. Germline V CDR1 and CDR2: LNHDA, SQIVND (reference sequence). The CDR3 DNA reads TGTGCCACTTCGGGGGTTTTTGGGGAGCTGTTTTTT. Its translation is CATSGVFGELFF.

This clone was observed a handful of times. The rearrangement joins TRBV4-1 to TRBJ2-3; D possibly corresponds to TRBD2 (5 bases). Trimming pared 1 base from V and 6 bases from J, leaving 5 bases between. In germline, CDR1 is MGHRA, CDR2 YSYEKL. The CDR3 contains 12 residues. CDR3 sequence reads: CASSQAGDTQYF. In DNA form, the CDR3 reads TGCGCCAGCAGCCAAGCGGGGGATACGCAGTATTTT.

This CDR3 is CASSLLGGSNQPQHF. The CDR3 DNA follows: TGTGCCAGCAGCTTATTAGGCGGTAGCAATCAGCCCCAGCATTTT. V usage is TRBV7-8 and J usage is TRBJ1-5; no reliable D call. Trimming took 2 bases from V and 0 from J, leaving 8 bases between them. Looked up from germline, CDR1 is SGHVS and CDR2 is FQNEAQ. CDR3 length equals 15 residues.

J is TRBJ1-2 and V is TRBV9, with D possibly matching TRBD1 (5 bases). V gave up 2 bases and J gave up 0 bases, with 11 bases separating them. The germline CDR1 and CDR2 sequences are SGDLS and YYNGEE. CDR3 length equals 15 residues. CDR3 region: CASSVAGGTNYGYTF. DNA for the CDR3: TGTGCCAGCAGCGTGGCCGGGGGAACTAACTATGGCTACACCTTC.

The chain is built from TRBV5-6 and TRBJ1-3; weak D call: TRBD1 (5 bases). The V end lost 2 bases, the J end lost 2 bases, and 20 bases lay between the germline ends. Per the germline V gene, CDR1 is SGHDT and CDR2 is YYEEEE. CDR3 size: 18 residues. In nucleotides, the CDR3 is TGTGCCAGCAGCTTCTTTTCGGCAGGGAATTTCCCTGGAAACACCATATATTTT. Translated, it gives CASSFFSAGNFPGNTIYF.

This clone was found a few times. The chain uses TRBV3-1 (or the pseudogene TRBV3-2) and TRBJ1-5; D perhaps matches TRBD1 (5 bases). V was trimmed by 2 bases and J by 7 bases, leaving 12 bases between them. Germline V gene lookup returns CDR1 LGHDT and CDR2 YNNKEL (reference sequence). The CDR3 extends over 14 amino acids. CDR3 nucleotide sequence: TGTGCCAGCAGCCAAAGGGCAGGGCCACAGCCCCAGCATTTT. Encoded protein: CASSQRAGPQPQHF.

This chain links TRBV3-1 (or the pseudogene TRBV3-2) with TRBJ2-3; 9 bases map to TRBD2. This CDR3 region has 16 residues. J was trimmed by 6 bases and V by 4 bases; bases with no gene match: 11. Germline loops: CDR1 LGHDT, CDR2 YNNKEL (reference sequence). The CDR3 loop reads CASSPTGSGSPDTQYF. CDR3 bases: TGTGCCAGCAGCCCTACCGGTAGCGGGAGTCCGGATACGCAGTATTTT.

Written as DNA, the CDR3 is TGTGCCAGCAGTGAAGCGCTTCGAGGCCTCTTGGTGTATGGCTACACCTTC. Translation gives CASSEALRGLLVYGYTF. V gene TRBV6-1 combines with J gene TRBJ1-2; no definite D call. This CDR3 spans 17 amino acids. The germline V gene has CDR1 MNHNS and CDR2 SASEGT. The germline V and J ends were trimmed by 0 bases and 5 bases, with 19 bases remaining between them.

The chain uses TRBV15 and TRBJ2-1; 9 bases agree with TRBD2. Germline-derived CDR1 and CDR2 are LNHNV and YYDKDF (reference sequence). The CDR3 length is 15 residues. The trim removed 1 base at V and 4 bases at J, leaving 2 bases unmatched. The CDR3 DNA follows: TGTGCCACCAGCAGAGTAGCGGGGGATTACAATGAGCAGTTCTTC. Encoded protein: CATSRVAGDYNEQFF.

This clone has a single count. The V gene is TRBV18, the J gene TRBJ2-2; TRBD1 agrees at 10 bases. V lost 3 bases, J lost 1 base, and 2 bases stayed unmatched. Germline values: CDR1 KGHSH, CDR2 LQKENI. The CDR3 is 16 residues long. As DNA, the CDR3 is TGTGCCAGCTCACCGGACAGGGGGTTGAACACCGGGGAGCTGTTTTTT. It encodes CASSPDRGLNTGELFF.

The chain carries TRBV14 and TRBJ1-2; the D gene is possibly TRBD1 (6 bases). Deletions cut 1 base from V and 3 bases from J, with 15 bases between. The CDR3 is 16 amino acids. The germline gives CDR1 SGHDN, CDR2 FVKESK. The CDR3 DNA reads TGTGCCAGCAGCCAAGGCAGGGGTTTGGTTGACTATGGCTACACCTTC. Residues: CASSQGRGLVDYGYTF. The whole variable domain, filled in from reference TRBV14 and TRBJ1-2, reads EAGVTQFPSHSVIEKGQTVTLRCDPISGHDNLYWYRRVMGKEIKFLLHFVKESKQDESGMPNNRFLAERTGGTYSTLKVQPAELEDSGVYFCASSQGRGLVDYGYTFGSGTRLTVV.

The chain carries TRBV3-1 (or the pseudogene TRBV3-2) and TRBJ1-1; a possible D gene is TRBD1 (5 bases). The CDR3 extends over 17 amino acids. The germline gives CDR1 LGHDT, CDR2 YNNKEL (reference sequence). Trimming cost V 4 bases and J 1 base, with 19 bases left between them. The CDR3 DNA is TGTGCCAGCAGCCCTACAGGAAGAGGAAATTGGAACACTGAAGCTTTCTTT. It encodes CASSPTGRGNWNTEAFF.

This sequence joins TRBV24-1 and TRBJ1-2; TRBD1 is a possible D gene (5 bases). Deletions cut 3 bases from V and 3 bases from J, with 16 bases between. CDR1 and CDR2 from the germline V gene are KGHDR and SFDVKD. CDR3 size: 16 residues. CDR3 DNA sequence: TGTGCCACCAGTGATGTAGGCGCGGGGGTGGACTATGGCTACACCTTC. It codes for CATSDVGAGVDYGYTF.

The chain employs TRBV7-2 and TRBJ1-2, with D maybe TRBD1 (5 bases). The CDR3 has 14 amino acids. The germline gives CDR1 SGHTA, CDR2 FQGNSA. The V end was cut by 3 bases, the J end by 7 bases, with 15 bases between. The CDR3 nucleotides read TGTGCCAGCAGCTTGGGGGGGATTGAAAGTGGCTACACCTTC. Amino acids: CASSLGGIESGYTF.

The V gene is TRBV18, the J gene TRBJ1-5, with TRBD1 as a possible D gene (6 bases). Germline CDR1 is KGHSH and CDR2 is LQKENI. CDR3 length equals 16 residues. The germline V and J ends were trimmed by 3 bases and 8 bases, with 20 bases remaining between them. The CDR3 DNA is TGTGCCAGCTCACCTGGAGCCGCAGGGGCTGGTGAGCCCCAGCATTTT. It encodes CASSPGAAGAGEPQHF.

This chain connects TRBV7-2 to TRBJ1-1; 9 bases match TRBD1. Germline lookup yields CDR1 SGHTA and CDR2 FQGNSA. There are 17 residues in the CDR3. V was pared by 5 bases and J by 10 bases, with 20 bases of the junction left unmatched. The CDR3 loop is CASSPDSFAGTGLLAFF. CDR3 DNA sequence: TGTGCCAGCAGCCCAGACTCTTTCGCCGGGACAGGGTTGTTAGCTTTCTTT.

This chain uses TRBV4-3 with TRBJ1-5; TRBD1 is a possible D gene (6 bases). Germline CDR1 LGHNA, CDR2 YSLEER. Trimming removed 0 bases from V and 3 bases from J, with 12 bases in between. This CDR3 region has 16 residues. The CDR3 bases are TGCGCCAGCAGCCAAGAGAGGGGGTTGTCCAATCAGCCCCAGCATTTT. Its protein is CASSQERGLSNQPQHF.

The chain joins TRBV5-8 to TRBJ1-1; the D gene is possibly TRBD1 (5 bases). Germline loops: CDR1 SGHTS, CDR2 YDEGEE. V was pared by 4 bases and J by 5 bases, with 21 bases between. This CDR3 is built from 16 residues. The CDR3 region has the DNA TGTGCCAGCAGCCTACCGACTGCCCCCCGGACAACTGAAGCTTTCTTT. Translating gives CASSLPTAPRTTEAFF.

This clone was counted between two and nine times. The chain joins TRBV7-9 to TRBJ2-1; D uncertain. The CDR3 runs 15 residues. Germline V lookup: CDR1 SEHNR, CDR2 FQNEAQ (reference sequence). Trimming stripped 0 bases from V and 6 bases from J, with 12 bases between. This CDR3 reads CASSLAPSPGNEQFF. The CDR3 DNA is TGTGCCAGCAGCTTAGCCCCGTCCCCGGGCAATGAGCAGTTCTTC. Filled out from reference TRBV7-9 and TRBJ2-1, the complete variable domain reads DTGVSQNPRHKITKRGQNVTFRCDPISEHNRLYWYRQTLGQGPEFLTYFQNEAQLEKSRLLSDRFSAERPKGSFSTLEIQRTEQGDSAMYLCASSLAPSPGNEQFFGPGTRLTVL.

The chain couples TRBV4-2 to TRBJ1-1, with TRBD1 identical over 12 bases. After removal of 1 base from V and 10 bases from J, the junction contained 7 bases not matched to a gene. Germline V gives CDR1 LGHNA, CDR2 YNFKEQ. The CDR3 sequence is 15 residues long. The CDR3 protein is CASSQVSGQGAAAFF. CDR3 in DNA: TGTGCCAGCAGCCAAGTGTCGGGACAGGGGGCTGCAGCTTTCTTT.